The 26 T cell receptor beta chains presented below share a single source sample, sequenced in a study of blood T cell repertoires in COVID-19. TCRdb's table, derived via immunoSEQ multiplex PCR, lists solely in-frame clones and lacks some. In the table there are 45,000 to 65,000 clones, nearly 80% of which are singletons. Sequencing was carried out using peripheral blood. These receptors came from a human donor in a cohort sampled during active COVID-19.

The V gene is TRBV2, the J gene TRBJ2-3, with D maybe TRBD1 (6 bases). The V gene lost 4 bases and the J gene lost 2 bases, with 10 bases spanning the gap. Germline CDR1 is SNHLY and CDR2 is FYNNEI. The CDR3 extends over 14 amino acids. The CDR3 nucleotides are TGTGCCAGCAGTGCGGACAGACTCACAGATACGCAGTATTTT. The encoded protein is CASSADRLTDTQYF.

Here the CDR3 reads CASSQTTGNPNEKLFF. CDR3 nucleotide sequence: TGCGCCAGCAGCCAAACCACAGGGAATCCTAATGAAAAACTGTTTTTT. The genes are TRBV4-1 and TRBJ1-4; D is perhaps TRBD1 (6 bases). Per germline, CDR1 MGHRA and CDR2 YSYEKL. Deletions cut 2 bases from V and 3 bases from J, with 13 bases between. The length of the CDR3 is 16 residues.

This rearrangement joins TRBV15 to TRBJ2-7; D might be TRBD2 (6 bases). V dropped 1 base and J dropped 0 bases, with 7 bases sitting between them. The CDR3 is 14 amino acids. CDR1 is LNHNV and CDR2 is YYDKDF in the germline V gene (reference sequence). This chain's CDR3 is CATSRGGDSYEQYF. The DNA of the CDR3 is TGTGCCACCAGCAGAGGGGGGGACTCCTACGAGCAGTACTTC.

This clone appeared a single time. This sequence joins TRBV11-2 and TRBJ1-6; D ambiguous. This CDR3 is 14 amino acids long. Germline V CDR1 and CDR2: SGHAT, FQNNGV. Trimming pared 2 bases from V and 8 bases from J, leaving 10 bases between. CDR3 DNA sequence: TGTGCCAGCAGCTTATTAGAGGCCCATTCACCCCTCCACTTT. Residues: CASSLLEAHSPLHF.

This rearrangement joins TRBV7-3 to TRBJ2-1, with 10 bases fitting TRBD2. V lost 2 bases to trimming and J lost 4 bases; unmatched junction nucleotides: 2. The germline CDR1 and CDR2 sequences are SGHTA and FQGTGA. The length of the CDR3 is 15 residues. CDR3 in amino acids: CASSLGTSAYNEQFF. The CDR3 bases are TGTGCCAGCAGCTTAGGGACTAGCGCTTACAATGAGCAGTTCTTC.

The J gene is TRBJ2-1, the V gene TRBV6-5, with 9 bases identical to TRBD2. The CDR3 totals 14 residues. Trimming took 11 bases from V and 4 from J; bases not matched to a gene: 9. Germline V CDR1 and CDR2: MNHEY, SVGAGI. Here the CDR3 DNA reads TGTGCCTGCCGCCTAGCGGGACAGTACAATGAGCAGTTCTTC. This gives the protein CACRLAGQYNEQFF.

The V and J genes are TRBV3-1 (or the pseudogene TRBV3-2) and TRBJ2-5; D gene uncertain. The CDR3 runs 15 residues. CDR1 and CDR2 from the germline V gene are LGHDT and YNNKEL (reference sequence). Trimming pared 4 bases from V and 2 bases from J, leaving 14 bases between. The CDR3 is CASSPPAHRQETQYF. In DNA form, the CDR3 reads TGTGCCAGCAGCCCCCCCGCCCACAGACAAGAGACCCAGTACTTC.

This chain connects TRBV2 to TRBJ2-1; 7 bases are shared with TRBD1. Unmatched junction bases numbered 6, after V lost 5 bases and J lost 8 bases. Germline V gives CDR1 SNHLY, CDR2 FYNNEI. CDR3 length: 13 amino acids. The CDR3, as DNA: TGTGCCAGCAGTCTTGACAGGGCCGATGAGCAGTTCTTC. Residues: CASSLDRADEQFF.

The chain employs TRBV11-2 and TRBJ2-4; 8 bases fit TRBD1. Germline V gene data show CDR1 as SGHAT and CDR2 as FQNNGV. Trimming took 4 bases from V and 7 from J; bases not matched to a gene: 3. The CDR3 length is 13 residues. The CDR3 spells CASSSDRVNIQYF. The CDR3 DNA is TGTGCCAGCAGCTCGGACAGGGTGAACATTCAGTACTTC.

The chain recombines TRBV27 with TRBJ2-7; no definite D call. The CDR3 has 13 residues. Germline CDR1 reads MNHEY; CDR2 reads SMNVEV (reference sequence). V was clipped by 3 bases and J by 6 bases, with 12 bases between them. Written as DNA, the CDR3 is TGTGCCAGCAGTTTGGCCCGACTTCGCGAGCAGTACTTC. Protein sequence: CASSLARLREQYF.

V is TRBV19 and J is TRBJ1-5; a weak D match, TRBD1 (5 bases). Germline V gene lookup returns CDR1 LNHDA and CDR2 SQIVND (reference sequence). V dropped 5 bases and J dropped 4 bases, with 15 bases sitting between them. The CDR3 loop spans 15 amino acids. Here the CDR3 reads CASSSGRGGNQPQHF. CDR3 in DNA: TGTGCCAGTAGTTCTGGGCGCGGGGGAAATCAGCCCCAGCATTTT.

This clone was counted once. For the CDR3, the DNA is TGTGCCACCAGTGAGCATACCGGGACACTAGCTTTCTTT. Amino acid sequence: CATSEHTGTLAFF. The chain links TRBV24-1 to TRBJ1-1; D is possibly TRBD1 (6 bases). Trimming took 4 bases from V and 10 from J, leaving 15 bases between them. The CDR3 has 13 amino acids. Germline V lookup: CDR1 KGHDR, CDR2 SFDVKD.

The gene calls are TRBV28 and TRBJ2-3; 7 bases line up with TRBD2. The V segment lost 3 bases and the J segment 4 bases; nucleotides outside the gene matches: 4. CDR3 length: 14 residues. Germline loops: CDR1 MDHEN, CDR2 SYDVKM. The CDR3 here is CASSFGLAADTQYF. As DNA, the CDR3 is TGTGCCAGCAGTTTCGGGCTAGCGGCAGATACGCAGTATTTT. The full variable domain, rest sourced from reference TRBV28 and TRBJ2-3, is DVKVTQSSRYLVKRTGEKVFLECVQDMDHENMFWYRQDPGLGLRLIYFSYDVKMKEKGDIPEGYSVSREKKERFSLILESASTNQTSMYLCASSFGLAADTQYFGPGTRLTVL.

DNA of the CDR3: TGTGCCAGCAGCCCCCGGGACAGGAATCTGGGCTCTGGGGCCAACGTCCTGACTTTC. This codes for CASSPRDRNLGSGANVLTF. The chain joins TRBV7-6 to TRBJ2-6, with 8 bases lining up with TRBD1. Germline V lookup: CDR1 SGHVS, CDR2 FNYEAQ. The CDR3 runs to 19 residues. The trim removed 5 bases at V and 0 bases at J, leaving 12 bases unmatched.

This clone was seen more than once but under ten times. CDR3: CASSDRGSGNTIYF. In DNA, the CDR3 is TGTGCCAGCAGCGACAGGGGTTCTGGAAACACCATATATTTT. This chain links TRBV7-2 with TRBJ1-3, with TRBD1 identical over 8 bases. CDR1 is SGHTA and CDR2 is FQGNSA in the germline V gene. Trimming cost V 5 bases and J 1 base; bases outside gene matches: 1. The CDR3 is made up of 14 amino acids.

The CDR3 DNA follows: TGTGCCAGCAGTCCCCCGAACGGGGGAGCTCCCTATAGCACAGATACGCAGTATTTT. Residues: CASSPPNGGAPYSTDTQYF. The chain joins TRBV28 to TRBJ2-3; perhaps TRBD2 as D (6 bases). The CDR3 totals 19 residues. Trimming removed 5 bases at V and 0 bases at J, with 24 bases between. Germline CDR1 and CDR2: MDHEN and SYDVKM. Variable domain in full (rest from reference TRBV28 and TRBJ2-3): DVKVTQSSRYLVKRTGEKVFLECVQDMDHENMFWYRQDPGLGLRLIYFSYDVKMKEKGDIPEGYSVSREKKERFSLILESASTNQTSMYLCASSPPNGGAPYSTDTQYFGPGTRLTVL.

J is TRBJ2-3 and V is TRBV5-1; D gene ambiguous. CDR1 SGHRS and CDR2 YFSETQ come from the germline V gene. The CDR3 is made up of 15 amino acids. Between the trimmed V and J ends, which lost 1 base and 1 base, there was a span of 10 bases. In DNA, the CDR3 is TGCGCCAGCAGCTTGTCCACAGTCCGCACAGATACGCAGTATTTT. This codes for CASSLSTVRTDTQYF.

The chain links TRBV15 to TRBJ2-7; 8 nucleotides align to TRBD1. Germline V gene data show CDR1 as LNHNV and CDR2 as YYDKDF (reference sequence). J was trimmed by 1 base and V by 3 bases; bases with no gene match: 5. The CDR3 consists of 15 residues. In DNA, the CDR3 is TGTGCCACCAGCAGCTTCGGACAGGGATCCTACGAGCAGTACTTC. Amino acids: CATSSFGQGSYEQYF.

The chain employs TRBV6-5 and TRBJ2-1, with D hard to call. V lost 6 bases, J lost 6 bases, and 18 bases lay in between. The CDR3 loop spans 15 amino acids. The germline CDR1 and CDR2 sequences are MNHEY and SVGAGI. CDR3 bases: TGTGCCAGCAGACTCTCCCTAGTTTCGGGCAATGAGCAGTTCTTC. Protein: CASRLSLVSGNEQFF.

The rearrangement uses TRBV27 and TRBJ2-6, with D maybe TRBD1 (5 bases). Germline V gives CDR1 MNHEY, CDR2 SMNVEV (reference sequence). This CDR3 spans 16 amino acids. The V and J ends lost 6 bases and 1 base respectively, with 13 bases between them. This CDR3 is CASRSDSSSGANVLTF. The CDR3 DNA reads as TGTGCCAGCAGGTCTGACAGTTCTTCTGGGGCCAACGTCCTGACTTTC.

The chain links TRBV9 to TRBJ2-2; 9 bases agree with TRBD2. Germline CDR1 reads SGDLS; CDR2 reads YYNGEE. The CDR3 is made up of 16 amino acids. Unmatched junction bases numbered 7, after V lost 5 bases and J lost 2 bases. The CDR3 DNA reads TGTGCCAGCAGATCCCTGACTAGCGGAAACACCGGGGAGCTGTTTTTT. Its translation: CASRSLTSGNTGELFF.

In its sample, this clone was seen a few times. The chain recombines TRBV10-2 with TRBJ2-2, with D possibly being TRBD1 (5 bases). The CDR3 loop spans 12 amino acids. Per germline, CDR1 WSHSY and CDR2 SAAADI. Trimming pared 6 bases from V and 5 bases from J, leaving 7 bases between. This chain's CDR3 is CASRGPTGELFF. The CDR3 bases are TGCGCCAGCAGGGGGCCGACCGGGGAGCTGTTTTTT.

The chain couples TRBV4-1 to TRBJ2-7; TRBD1 matches 11 bases. The V gene end was trimmed by 3 bases and the J gene end by 5 bases; junction bases not matched to a gene: 6. The V gene's germline CDR1 is MGHRA and CDR2 YSYEKL. The CDR3 is 15 residues long. Written as DNA, the CDR3 is TGCGCCAGCAGCCACGCGGACAGGGGGCGGAACGAGCAGTACTTC. It specifies CASSHADRGRNEQYF.

The chain combines TRBV29-1 with TRBJ1-2, with D uncertain. Deletions cut 4 bases from V and 2 bases from J, with 11 bases between. The CDR3 totals 13 residues. The germline V gene has CDR1 SQVTM and CDR2 ANQGSEA. CDR3 amino acids: CSVAPGKNYGYTF. The CDR3 coding sequence is TGCAGCGTTGCCCCAGGAAAAAACTATGGCTACACCTTC.

The rearrangement uses TRBV4-2 and TRBJ1-4; D gene uncertain. Germline V CDR1 and CDR2: LGHNA, YNFKEQ. The V end lost 0 bases, the J end lost 4 bases, and 9 bases lay between the germline ends. This CDR3 contains 15 residues. Here the CDR3 reads CASSQDSGLNEKLFF. The CDR3 DNA reads as TGTGCCAGCAGCCAAGATTCAGGACTTAATGAAAAACTGTTTTTT.

The genes are TRBV25-1 and TRBJ1-6, with TRBD1 matching 10 bases. The CDR3 sequence is 15 residues long. The V segment lost 4 bases and the J segment 7 bases; nucleotides outside the gene matches: 4. CDR1 MGHDK and CDR2 SYGVNS come from the germline V gene. As DNA, the CDR3 is TGTGCCAGCAGTGCGACAGGGGGCTACAATTCACCCCTCCACTTT. Amino acids: CASSATGGYNSPLHF.